This TCR beta chain was captured in a study of CXCR3-negative and CXCR3-positive naive CD8 T cells. Study-level results: Memory, not naive, CXCR3-negative and CXCR3-positive cells differed in TRBV-TRBJ usage.

UMI-labeled TRB cDNA libraries were prepared by 5' RACE. Using the 5' RACE reads, TCRdb records one entry per CDR3 protein without DNA. The sample table includes 65,000 to 95,000 distinct CDR3 sequences. There are 14 residues in the CDR3. Germline V CDR1 and CDR2: WSHSY, SAAADI. Remarks on this clonotype: The antigen is undetermined.

The specimen was naive CXCR3- CD8+ T cells from blood. Specified subset: CD45RO-CCR7+CD27+CD95- naive CD8+ T cells lacking CXCR3 (TNR3-). This chain uses TRBV10-2 with TRBJ2-7; the D gene TCRdb calls, TRBD1, cannot be checked with no DNA. The sequence was collected from a human donor in good health. Some clones in this sample may be carry-over from other donors' samples. The CDR3 is CASSESIPSYEQYF.